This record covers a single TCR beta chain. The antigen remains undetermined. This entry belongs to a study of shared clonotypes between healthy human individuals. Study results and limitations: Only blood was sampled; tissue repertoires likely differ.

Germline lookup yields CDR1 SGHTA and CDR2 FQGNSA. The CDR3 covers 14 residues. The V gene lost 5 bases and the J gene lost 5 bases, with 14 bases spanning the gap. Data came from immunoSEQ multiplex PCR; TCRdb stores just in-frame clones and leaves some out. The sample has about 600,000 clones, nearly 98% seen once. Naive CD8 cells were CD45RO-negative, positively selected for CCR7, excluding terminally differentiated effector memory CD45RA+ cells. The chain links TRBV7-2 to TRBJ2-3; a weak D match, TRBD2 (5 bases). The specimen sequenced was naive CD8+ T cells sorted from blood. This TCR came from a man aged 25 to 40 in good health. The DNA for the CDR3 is TGTGCCAGCAGCCCGGGGTTTGGAAAAGATACGCAGTATTTT. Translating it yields CASSPGFGKDTQYF.